The clone carrying this T cell receptor (beta chain) has ten or more counts. Its matching antigen is unknown. This entry comes from a study of regulatory T cells in long-lasting Graves disease. Noted time point: newly diagnosed GD, antithyroid drugs for less than 3 months. TCR sequences were obtained from RNA taken from PBMCs. Study results and limitations: Patients whose Graves' disease persisted exhibited lower TCR diversity than those newly diagnosed.

Arm-PCR of CDR3 regions with iRepertoire HTBI primers generated TCR beta libraries. In TCRdb, the multiplex PCR reads were re-called with MiXCR into one record per CDR3 protein. The data contain fewer than 350,000 distinct CDR3 sequences, about 18% of them singletons. The specimen was peripheral blood mononuclear cells (PBMCs), collected at new diagnosis, from a patient treated with antithyroid drugs. The TCR comes from a female donor with Graves disease.

In nucleotides, the CDR3 is TGTGCCAGCAGCCTCAGACTCTCATCCTACGAGCAGTACTTC. It is translated as CASSLRLSSYEQYF. The V and J genes are TRBV13 and TRBJ2-7; D is unclear. The V gene lost 5 bases and the J gene lost 1 base, with 12 bases spanning the gap. The CDR3 covers 14 residues. Per germline, CDR1 PRHDT and CDR2 FYEKMQ (reference sequence).